The present T cell receptor beta chain was sequenced within a study of immune heterogeneity within non-small cell lung tumors. Study conclusions and caveats: Individual patients had largely distinct high-frequency T-cell receptor beta clonotypes. For local T-cell clonality, the correlation with local tumor mutational burden was moderate but significant (R 0.3 to 0.35). Site-unique high-frequency clones occurred alongside identical dominant CDR3 beta clonotypes that recurred across tumor sites within a patient.

Amplification of TCR beta CDR3 was performed by multiplex PCR with 32 V and 13 J primers. TCRdb independently ran MiXCR on the multiplex PCR reads; one entry per CDR3 protein. The sample gives about 15,000 distinct CDR3 sequences, approximately 26% of which show up once; roughly 3.9% is in the top ten. CDR3 length equals 13 residues. The V gene's germline CDR1 is SNHLY and CDR2 FYNNEI. V was trimmed by 4 bases and J by 5 bases, leaving 6 bases between them. To note about this clonotype: What it recognizes is unknown.

Bulk tumor genomic DNA served as template, at roughly 600 ng per sample. Several biopsies per primary tumor, spaced far apart, were taken during surgery. Those enrolled were patients newly diagnosed with untreated non-small cell lung cancer and undergoing curative surgery. Sequencing was done on a sample of lung tumor tissue. The sequence was obtained from a man aged 35-49 years with non-small cell lung cancer. This chain joins TRBV2 and TRBJ1-6; D gene uncertain. The CDR3 nucleotides are TGTGCCAGCAGTGTGGAGGATAATTCACCCCTCCACTTT. Residues: CASSVEDNSPLHF.